The TCR beta chain described here comes from a study of blood T cell repertoires in COVID-19. In the study overall: Acute-phase and convalescent COVID-19 samples originated in the United States, Italy and Spain.

V dropped 7 bases and J dropped 5; count of bases not matched to a gene: 8. Germline loops: CDR1 SGHRS, CDR2 YFSETQ. The CDR3 sequence is 14 residues long. As originally analysed: How many nucleated cells were present was estimated from reference gene primer amplification. Repertoires were generated with immunoSEQ multiplex PCR, while TCRdb's copy carries only in-frame clones and drops some. V and J calls and clone size are given by that table; D and trimming were obtained from the DNA. The table shows approximately 150,000 clones, with roughly 84% occurring only once. This sequence originates from a man aged 35-49 years with acute or convalescent COVID-19. The V gene is TRBV5-1, the J gene TRBJ1-4, with 7 nucleotides matching TRBD1. The specimen was peripheral blood. The CDR3 here is CASHAGGPNEKLFF. CDR3 DNA: TGCGCCAGCCACGCAGGGGGGCCAAATGAAAAACTGTTTTTT. The full variable domain, in which reference TRBV5-1 and TRBJ1-4 provide the parts outside the CDR3, is KAGVTQTPRYLIKTRGQQVTLSCSPISGHRSVSWYQQTPGQGLQFLFEYFSETQRNKGNFPGRFSGRQFSNSRSEMNVSTLELGDSALYLCASHAGGPNEKLFFGSGTQLSVL.